The T cell receptor beta chain under discussion was sequenced for a study of shared clonotypes between healthy human individuals. Every immunoSEQ plate was one replicate of a subset's evenly spread DNA. TCRdb's copy holds only in-frame clones and misses some; the assay was immunoSEQ multiplex PCR. The sample lists 950,000 to 1,200,000 clones; around 77% were seen once. The germline V gene has CDR1 SGHVS and CDR2 FQNEAQ. The length of the CDR3 is 15 residues. The germline V and J ends were trimmed by 5 bases and 8 bases, with 21 bases remaining between them. All donors were Caucasian adults living in Nashville, Tennessee.

Sequences were obtained from memory CD4+ T cells from PBMCs. Sample subset: CD45RA-negative fraction. This chain connects TRBV7-8 to TRBJ1-2; possibly TRBD1 for D (6 bases). This sequence was found in a young man in good health. Some clones in this sample may be carry-over from other donors' samples. The CDR3 protein is CASSPDTRGSIGYTF. DNA of the CDR3: TGTGCCAGCAGCCCTGATACCAGGGGAAGTATAGGCTACACCTTC.